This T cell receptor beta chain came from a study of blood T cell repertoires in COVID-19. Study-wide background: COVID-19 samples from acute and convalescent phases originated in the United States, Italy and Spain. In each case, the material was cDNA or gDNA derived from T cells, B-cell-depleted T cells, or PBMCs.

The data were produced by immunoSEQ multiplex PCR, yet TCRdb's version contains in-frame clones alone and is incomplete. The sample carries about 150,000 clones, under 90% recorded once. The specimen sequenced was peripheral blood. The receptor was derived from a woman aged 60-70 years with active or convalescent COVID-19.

CDR3 region: CASSVTGASNTEAFF. CDR3 DNA: TGCGCCAGCAGCGTAACAGGGGCATCGAACACTGAAGCTTTCTTT. The genes are TRBV5-1 and TRBJ1-1; 7 nucleotides match TRBD1. This CDR3 is 15 amino acids long. Germline CDR1 is SGHRS and CDR2 is YFSETQ. V lost 4 bases and J lost 1; bases outside the gene matches: 7.